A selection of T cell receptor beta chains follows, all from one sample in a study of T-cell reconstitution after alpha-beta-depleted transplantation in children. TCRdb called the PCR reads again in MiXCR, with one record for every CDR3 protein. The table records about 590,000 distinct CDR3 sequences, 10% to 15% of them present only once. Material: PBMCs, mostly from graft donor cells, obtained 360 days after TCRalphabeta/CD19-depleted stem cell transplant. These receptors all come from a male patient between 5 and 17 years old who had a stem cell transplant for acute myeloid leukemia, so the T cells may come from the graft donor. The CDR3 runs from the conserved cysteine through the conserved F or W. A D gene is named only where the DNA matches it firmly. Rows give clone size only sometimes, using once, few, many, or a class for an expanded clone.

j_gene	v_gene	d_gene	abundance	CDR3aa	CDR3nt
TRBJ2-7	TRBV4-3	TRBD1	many	CASSQVQGVYEQYF	TGCGCCAGCAGCCAAGTTCAGGGGGTCTACGAGCAGTACTTC
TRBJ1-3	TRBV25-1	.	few	CASRGSGGNTIYF	TGTGCCAGCAGGGGGTCCGGAGGAAACACCATATATTTT
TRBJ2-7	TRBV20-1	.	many	CSAEPRSSYEQYF	TGCAGTGCCGAGCCTCGTAGCTCCTACGAGCAGTACTTC
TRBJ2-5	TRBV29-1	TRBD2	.	CSVTSGRETQYF	TGCAGCGTCACTAGCGGGAGAGAGACCCAGTACTTC
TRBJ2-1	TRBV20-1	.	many	CSANRHLSSYNEQFF	TGCAGTGCGAACAGGCATTTAAGCTCCTACAATGAGCAGTTCTTC
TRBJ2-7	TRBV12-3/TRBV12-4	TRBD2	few	CASSELAGVGYEQYF	TGTGCCAGCAGCGAACTAGCGGGAGTGGGATACGAGCAGTACTTC
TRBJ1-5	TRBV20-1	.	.	CSATKDSAYSNQPQHF	TGCAGTGCTACCAAGGACAGTGCATATAGCAATCAGCCCCAGCATTTT
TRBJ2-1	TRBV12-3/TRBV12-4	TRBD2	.	CACSLAIWLAGGMGNEQFF	TGTGCCTGCAGTTTAGCGATTTGGCTAGCGGGCGGAATGGGCAATGAGCAGTTCTTC
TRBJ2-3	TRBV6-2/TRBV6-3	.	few	CASNSRAPFADTQYF	TGTGCCAGCAACAGCCGGGCTCCGTTCGCAGATACGCAGTATTTT
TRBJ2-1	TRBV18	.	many	CASSPQGMSYNEQFF	TGTGCCAGCTCACCACAGGGGATGTCCTACAATGAGCAGTTCTTC
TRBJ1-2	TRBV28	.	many	CASIEPGRPLYGYTF	TGTGCCAGCATCGAACCGGGCCGCCCTCTTTATGGCTACACCTTC
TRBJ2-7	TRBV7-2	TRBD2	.	CASTAGGRAYEQYF	TGTGCCAGCACCGCGGGCGGGAGGGCCTACGAGCAGTACTTC
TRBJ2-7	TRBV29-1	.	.	CSVAPSVYEQYF	TGCAGCGTTGCCCCTAGCGTCTACGAGCAGTACTTC
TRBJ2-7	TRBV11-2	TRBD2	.	CASSLKLGTSGTPYSYEQYF	TGTGCCAGCAGCCTCAAGCTTGGTACTAGCGGGACCCCCTATTCCTACGAGCAGTACTTC
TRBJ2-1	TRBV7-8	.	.	CASSPRPSSYNEQFF	TGTGCCAGCAGCCCCCGCCCGAGCTCCTACAATGAGCAGTTCTTC
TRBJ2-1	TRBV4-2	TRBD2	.	CASSLSPGTSSHNEQFF	TGTGCCAGCAGCCTAAGCCCCGGGACTAGTTCCCACAATGAGCAGTTCTTC
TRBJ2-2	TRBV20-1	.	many	CSARGASYTGELFF	TGCAGTGCCAGAGGGGCTTCCTACACCGGGGAGCTGTTTTTT
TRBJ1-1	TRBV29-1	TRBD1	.	CSVLDRVDTEAFF	TGCAGCGTCCTCGACAGGGTCGACACTGAAGCTTTCTTT
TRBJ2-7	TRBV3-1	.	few	CASSQGRGIDEQYF	TGTGCCAGCAGCCAAGGCAGGGGCATCGACGAGCAGTACTTC
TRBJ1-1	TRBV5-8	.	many	CASSWAGTANTEAFF	TGTGCCAGCAGCTGGGCCGGGACGGCGAACACTGAAGCTTTCTTT